Below are 8 T cell receptor beta chains sequenced from a single sample in a study of cytomegalovirus exposure and HLA in healthy donors. Assay used: immunoSEQ multiplex PCR; TCRdb lists only in-frame clones, some missing. The sample consists of around 180,000 clones, around 84% of them appearing once. Sequencing used PBMCs. The source is a man aged 18 to 35 in good health and CMV-seropositive.

The gene calls are TRBV10-1 and TRBJ1-1, with a tentative D call TRBD1 (6 bases). There are 14 residues in the CDR3. Germline-derived CDR1 and CDR2 are WNHNN and SYGVQD (reference sequence). The V gene lost 2 bases and the J gene lost 1 base, with 8 bases spanning the gap. The CDR3: CASSEGRGNTEAFF. Written as DNA, the CDR3 is TGCGCCAGCAGTGAGGGCAGGGGGAACACTGAAGCTTTCTTT.

V usage is TRBV6-5 and J usage is TRBJ2-3; 10 bases match TRBD2. The CDR3 is 14 residues long. Germline V gives CDR1 MNHEY, CDR2 SVGAGI. After removal of 5 bases from V and 4 bases from J, the junction contained 3 bases not matched to a gene. The CDR3 DNA reads TGTGCCAGCAGTCCGGGACTAGCGTCAGATACGCAGTATTTT. Translation gives CASSPGLASDTQYF.

This clone was observed a few times. V is TRBV19 and J is TRBJ2-1; TRBD2 matches 14 bases. Germline assignment: CDR1 LNHDA and CDR2 SQIVND (reference sequence). V lost 8 bases to trimming and J lost 8 bases; unmatched junction nucleotides: 2. This CDR3 has 13 residues. The CDR3 loop reads CASGTSGRDEQFF. The CDR3 nucleotides are TGTGCCAGTGGGACTAGCGGGAGAGATGAGCAGTTCTTC.

The chain couples TRBV19 to TRBJ1-3; 12 bases line up with TRBD1. Germline CDR1 and CDR2: LNHDA and SQIVND (reference sequence). V was pared by 6 bases and J by 4 bases, with 13 bases of the junction left unmatched. The length of the CDR3 is 18 residues. The CDR3 is CASSRATGTGGSGNTIYF. In DNA, the CDR3 is TGTGCCAGTAGCCGTGCTACCGGGACAGGGGGCTCCGGAAACACCATATATTTT.

This sequence joins TRBV2 and TRBJ2-7, with a tentative D call TRBD2 (6 bases). V was trimmed by 8 bases and J by 2 bases, leaving 13 bases between them. Germline CDR1 is SNHLY and CDR2 is FYNNEI. This CDR3 spans 13 amino acids. CDR3 amino acids: CASGGGGTYEQYF. Written as DNA, the CDR3 is TGTGCCAGCGGGGGAGGCGGGACCTACGAGCAGTACTTC.

The chain combines TRBV29-1 with TRBJ2-7, with TRBD2 identical over 8 bases. The CDR3 loop spans 14 amino acids. From germline, CDR1 is SQVTM and CDR2 ANQGSEA. V gave up 7 bases and J gave up 5 bases; unmatched junction bases: 13. CDR3 DNA: TGCAGCGCCGCGGAACCAGCGGGGGCGAACGAGCAGTACTTC. Amino acids: CSAAEPAGANEQYF.

This clone was recorded a few times. The CDR3 region has the DNA TGTGCCAGCAGCTTCGGACACCGTAATGAAAAACTGTTTTTT. Amino acid sequence: CASSFGHRNEKLFF. The gene calls are TRBV5-8 and TRBJ1-4; D might be TRBD1 (5 bases). The V end lost 2 bases, the J end lost 4 bases, and 9 bases lay between the germline ends. Germline V gives CDR1 SGHTS, CDR2 YDEGEE. This CDR3 spans 14 amino acids.

The chain links TRBV7-7 to TRBJ2-7, with D unclear. Germline loops: CDR1 SSHAT, CDR2 FNYEAQ (reference sequence). Trimming stripped 1 base from V and 2 bases from J, with 12 bases between. The CDR3 loop spans 15 amino acids. DNA for the CDR3: TGTGCCAGCAGCTTAGGTCGCCTTGCGACCTACGAGCAGTACTTC. Amino acids: CASSLGRLATYEQYF.